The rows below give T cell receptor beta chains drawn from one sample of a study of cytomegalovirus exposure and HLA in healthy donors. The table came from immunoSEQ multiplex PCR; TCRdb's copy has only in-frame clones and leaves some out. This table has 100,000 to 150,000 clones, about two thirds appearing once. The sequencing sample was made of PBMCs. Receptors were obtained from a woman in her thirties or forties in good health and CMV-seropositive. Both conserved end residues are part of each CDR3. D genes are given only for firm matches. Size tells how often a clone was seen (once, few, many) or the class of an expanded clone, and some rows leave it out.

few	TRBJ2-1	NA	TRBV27	CASSQSVGLYNEQFF	TGTGCCAGCAGCCAGTCCGTGGGGCTTTACAATGAGCAGTTCTTC
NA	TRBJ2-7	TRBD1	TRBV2	CASSWNRGYEQYF	TGTGCCAGCAGTTGGAACAGGGGCTACGAGCAGTACTTC
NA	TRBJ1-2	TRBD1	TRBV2	CASSGQGSSYGYTF	TGTGCCAGCAGTGGACAGGGTTCGAGCTATGGCTACACCTTC
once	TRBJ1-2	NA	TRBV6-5	CASSRTIVFSGYTF	TGTGCCAGCAGCCGGACAATAGTCTTTTCAGGCTACACCTTC
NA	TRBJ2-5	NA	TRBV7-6	CASSLYRGQETQYF	TGTGCCAGCAGCTTATATAGGGGACAAGAGACCCAGTACTTC
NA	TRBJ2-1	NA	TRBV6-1	CASRDSNYNEQFF	TGTGCCAGCAGGGACAGCAACTACAATGAGCAGTTCTTC
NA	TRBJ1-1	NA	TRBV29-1	CSVEDGGLNTEAFF	TGCAGCGTTGAAGATGGAGGACTGAACACTGAAGCTTTCTTT
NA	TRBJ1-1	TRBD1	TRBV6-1	CASTVGTAPNTEAFF	TGTGCCAGCACTGTCGGGACAGCACCGAACACTGAAGCTTTCTTT
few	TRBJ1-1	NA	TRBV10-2	CASRTFGATNTEAFF	TGCGCCAGCAGGACCTTTGGGGCAACGAACACTGAAGCTTTCTTT
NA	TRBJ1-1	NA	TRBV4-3	CASSQEAGMNEAFF	TGCGCCAGCAGCCAAGAAGCAGGGATGAATGAAGCTTTCTTT
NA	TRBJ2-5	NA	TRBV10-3	CAISPREETQYF	TGTGCCATCAGCCCCAGGGAAGAGACCCAGTACTTC
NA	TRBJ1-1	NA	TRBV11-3	CASRAWHREGNTEAFF	TGTGCCAGCAGAGCTTGGCACCGGGAAGGGAACACTGAAGCTTTCTTT
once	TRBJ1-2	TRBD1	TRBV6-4	CASSVSLDRPYGYTF	TGTGCCAGCAGTGTCTCCTTGGACAGGCCCTATGGCTACACCTTC
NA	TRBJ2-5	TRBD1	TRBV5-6	CASSETGVGETQYF	TGTGCCAGCAGCGAGACAGGGGTGGGTGAGACCCAGTACTTC
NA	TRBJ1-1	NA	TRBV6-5	CASSYTGGGPEAFF	TGTGCCAGCAGTTACACGGGGGGCGGCCCTGAAGCTTTCTTT
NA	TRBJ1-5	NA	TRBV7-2	CASSLGTGRDQPQHF	TGTGCCAGCAGCCTTGGGACCGGGAGGGATCAGCCCCAGCATTTT
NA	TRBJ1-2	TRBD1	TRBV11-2	CASSPPGQSTNYGYTF	TGTGCCAGCAGCCCGCCGGGACAGAGTACTAACTATGGCTACACCTTC
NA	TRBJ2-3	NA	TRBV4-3	CASSQEGGGTQYF	TGCGCCAGCAGCCAAGAGGGGGGTGGAACTCAGTATTTT
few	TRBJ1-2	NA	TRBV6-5	CASSPHRDPYGYTF	TGTGCCAGCAGTCCTCACAGGGACCCCTATGGCTACACCTTC
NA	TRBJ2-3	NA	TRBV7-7	CASSLDSSTDTQYF	TGTGCTAGCAGCCTGGACTCCTCCACAGATACGCAGTATTTT
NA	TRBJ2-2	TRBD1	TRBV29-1	CSAHRGRSGELFF	TGCAGCGCCCACAGGGGGCGCTCCGGGGAGCTGTTTTTT